Each of the 8 T cell receptor beta chains below was sequenced from the same sample in a study of OX40 agonist ivuxolimab in advanced cancers. Some clones are missing from TCRdb's copy, which holds only in-frame ones; the method was immunoSEQ multiplex PCR. The table has roughly 61,000 clones, roughly 85% seen once. The sequencing here drew on CD4+ or CD8+ T cells sorted from blood, taken in a trial of the OX40 agonist ivuxolimab. Receptors were obtained from an adult with an advanced solid tumor such as melanoma, head and neck, liver or kidney cancer.

The V and J genes are TRBV6-6 and TRBJ1-3; the D is unclear. CDR1 and CDR2 from the germline V gene are MNHNY and SVGAGI (reference sequence). The CDR3 spans 14 residues. V was cut by 6 bases and J by 0 bases, with 9 bases left in between. CDR3 in amino acids: CASSTANSGNTIYF. DNA of the CDR3: TGTGCCAGCAGCACAGCGAACTCTGGAAACACCATATATTTT.

V and J are TRBV19 and TRBJ1-3; TRBD1 might be the D (6 bases). In germline, CDR1 is LNHDA, CDR2 SQIVND (reference sequence). The V and J ends lost 6 bases and 0 bases respectively, with 12 bases between them. CDR3 size: 15 residues. As DNA, the CDR3 is TGTGCCAGTAGACCCCAGACAGGCTCTGGAAACACCATATATTTT. Translating gives CASRPQTGSGNTIYF.

The CDR3 loop reads CASSKDRGLDEKLFF. CDR3 DNA: TGTGCCAGCAGTAAAGACAGGGGGTTGGATGAAAAACTGTTTTTT. The V call is TRBV2, the J call TRBJ1-4; 9 nucleotides match TRBD1. V lost 5 bases, J lost 6 bases, and 7 bases stayed unmatched. CDR1 SNHLY and CDR2 FYNNEI come from the germline V gene. The CDR3 consists of 15 residues.

The chain links TRBV7-2 to TRBJ2-7; 9 bases fit TRBD1. V shed 4 bases and J 3 bases; nucleotides not matched to a gene: 4. This CDR3 spans 14 amino acids. Germline V lookup: CDR1 SGHTA, CDR2 FQGNSA. CDR3 nucleotides: TGTGCCAGCAGCTCAACAGGGGGCAGCTACGAGCAGTACTTC. Encoded protein: CASSSTGGSYEQYF. Using reference TRBV7-2 and TRBJ2-7 for the parts outside the CDR3, the full variable domain is GAGVSQSPSNKVTEKGKDVELRCDPISGHTALYWYRQSLGQGLEFLIYFQGNSAPDKSGLPSDRFSAERTGGSVSTLTIQRTQQEDSAVYLCASSSTGGSYEQYFGPGTRLTVT.

The V call is TRBV28, the J call TRBJ1-1; D gene unclear. The CDR3 runs to 13 residues. The ends were cut back, 5 bases at V and 0 bases at J, with 7 bases in the middle. CDR1 and CDR2 from the germline V gene are MDHEN and SYDVKM. Written as DNA, the CDR3 is TGTGCCAGCAGTCGCGACCTGAACACTGAAGCTTTCTTT. Protein: CASSRDLNTEAFF.

This clone was found a few times. The chain links TRBV2 to TRBJ2-3; a weak D match, TRBD2 (5 bases). V gave up 6 bases and J gave up 4 bases, with 20 bases separating them. Germline values: CDR1 SNHLY, CDR2 FYNNEI. The CDR3 spans 16 residues. The CDR3 here is CASRRSGRVGADTQYF. CDR3 nucleotide sequence: TGTGCCAGCAGGCGCTCCGGGCGCGTCGGGGCAGATACGCAGTATTTT.

Comment on this clone: An end of the junction differs from the germline gene, which may be a read error. The rearrangement joins TRBV7-2 to TRBJ2-1; 7 bases match TRBD2. CDR1 is SGHTA and CDR2 is FQGNSA in the germline V gene. This CDR3 has 15 residues. CDR3 sequence: CASSPPGGPYKEQFF. CDR3 nucleotide sequence: TGTGCCAGCAGCCCCCCGGGGGGTCCCTACAAAGAGCAGTTCTTC.

The chain is built from TRBV10-3 and TRBJ2-2; no reliable D call. The CDR3 runs to 12 residues. The germline CDR1 and CDR2 sequences are ENHRY and SYGVKD. With 4 bases removed from V and 5 bases from J, the gap between germline ends came to 5 bases. The CDR3 DNA sequence: TGTGCCATCAGTGGCGAGACCGGGGAGCTGTTTTTT. Its protein product is CAISGETGELFF.